One T cell receptor beta chain is described in this entry. Its antigen is not identified. The sample belongs to a study of OX40 agonist ivuxolimab in advanced cancers. Study-wide findings and caveats: Average numbers of expanded clones were greater in CD8+ T cells than in CD4+. Among the lowest peripheral clonal expansion occurred in 0.1-3.0 mg/kg partial responders. At 0.1 to 3.0 mg/kg and by week 6, clonal expansion occurred in CD4+ and CD8+ blood T cells.

Autoimmune disease history or systemic immunosuppression led to patients being barred. V was pared by 4 bases and J by 6 bases, with 8 bases of the junction left unmatched. Germline lookup yields CDR1 SGDLS and CDR2 YYNGEE. This CDR3 is built from 15 residues. Clones were sequenced by immunoSEQ multiplex PCR, and TCRdb holds only the in-frame ones, with some missing. The table shows tens of thousands of clones, with roughly 89% occurring only once. This sequence was found in an adult with an advanced solid tumor such as melanoma, head and neck, liver or kidney cancer. The genes are TRBV9 and TRBJ2-1; 9 nucleotides align to TRBD2. The sample consisted of CD4+ or CD8+ T cells sorted from blood, taken in a trial of the OX40 agonist ivuxolimab. The CDR3 is CASSLGLAVSNEQFF. The CDR3 DNA sequence: TGTGCCAGCAGCCTGGGACTAGCAGTAAGCAATGAGCAGTTCTTC.